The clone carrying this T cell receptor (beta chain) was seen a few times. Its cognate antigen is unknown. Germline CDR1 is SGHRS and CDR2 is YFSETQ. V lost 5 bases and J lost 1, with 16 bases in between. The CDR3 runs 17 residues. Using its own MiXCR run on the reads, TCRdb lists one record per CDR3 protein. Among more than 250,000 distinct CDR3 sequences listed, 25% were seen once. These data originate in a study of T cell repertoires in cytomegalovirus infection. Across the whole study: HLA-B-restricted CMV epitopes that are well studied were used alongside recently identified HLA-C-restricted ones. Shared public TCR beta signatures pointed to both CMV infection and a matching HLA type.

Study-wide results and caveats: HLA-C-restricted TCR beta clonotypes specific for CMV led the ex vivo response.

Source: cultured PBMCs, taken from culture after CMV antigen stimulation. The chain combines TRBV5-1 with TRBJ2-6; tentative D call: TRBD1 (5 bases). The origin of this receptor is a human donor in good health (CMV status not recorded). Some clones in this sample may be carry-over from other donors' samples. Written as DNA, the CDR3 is TGCGCCAGCAGACAGCGTACAGGAATTTCTGGGGCCAACGTCCTGACTTTC. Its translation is CASRQRTGISGANVLTF. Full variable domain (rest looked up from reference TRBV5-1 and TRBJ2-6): KAGVTQTPRYLIKTRGQQVTLSCSPISGHRSVSWYQQTPGQGLQFLFEYFSETQRNKGNFPGRFSGRQFSNSRSEMNVSTLELGDSALYLCASRQRTGISGANVLTFGAGSRLTVL.